This T cell receptor beta chain comes out of a study of control samples from healthy donors and cancer patients. This clone appeared a single time. Measured with immunoSEQ multiplex PCR; TCRdb has only the in-frame clones, and not every one. The sample has tens of thousands of clones, under 95% seen once. This sequence was found in a woman in her thirties or forties with lung cancer. Sequenced input: PBMCs.

CDR3 bases: TGTGCCAGCAGCCCCAGAAAGAACACTGAAGCTTTCTTT. It codes for CASSPRKNTEAFF. V is TRBV3-1 (or the pseudogene TRBV3-2) and J is TRBJ1-1; D remains ambiguous. Germline CDR1 reads LGHDT; CDR2 reads YNNKEL (reference sequence). The CDR3 is 13 amino acids. V was cut by 4 bases and J by 1 base, with 7 bases left in between.